This T cell receptor beta chain was obtained from a study of blood T cell repertoires in COVID-19. The protocol was immunoSEQ multiplex PCR, while the TCRdb copy is restricted to in-frame clones and leaves out a portion. The data contain roughly 130,000 clones, roughly 84% of them singletons. The V and J ends lost 5 bases and 1 base respectively, with 7 bases between them. This CDR3 comprises 13 residues. The germline gives CDR1 LNHDA, CDR2 SQIVND (reference sequence). The receptor's source is a man under 40 with COVID-19, enrolled during active disease. The sample consisted of peripheral blood. The chain is built from TRBV19 and TRBJ2-3, with D hard to call. The CDR3 protein is CASSVEGTDTQYF. The CDR3 DNA reads TGTGCCAGTAGTGTTGAGGGCACAGATACGCAGTATTTT.